This entry features one T cell receptor beta chain sequence. It was at deep level that the assay was run. Replicate PCRs run on sorted subsets employed approximately 0.2 ug DNA, around 27,000 T cell genomes. The method was immunoSEQ multiplex PCR; TCRdb's version includes in-frame clones alone and lacks a portion of them. The data show about 600,000 clones, with roughly 97% seen just once and 0.057% held by the top ten. This sample stems from a study of shared clonotypes between healthy human individuals. This CDR3 contains 16 residues. Germline V gene lookup returns CDR1 MDHEN and CDR2 SYDVKM. The V segment lost 5 bases and the J segment 0 bases; nucleotides outside the gene matches: 3.

The specimen sequenced was naive CD4+ T cells sorted from blood. Subset meaning: CD45RA+ positively selected. The TCR was taken from a woman in her thirties in good health. The gene calls are TRBV28 and TRBJ2-6; the match to TRBD1 covers 8 bases. The CDR3 region is CASSQGAYSGANVLTF. CDR3 sequence (DNA): TGTGCCAGCAGTCAGGGGGCCTACTCTGGGGCCAACGTCCTGACTTTC.